The 7 T cell receptor beta chains reported below all come from one sample, sequenced in a study of CD8 T cells in Susac syndrome. Roughly 0.45 to 1 ug RNA was reverse transcribed with random hexamers. TCRdb independently ran MiXCR on the immunoSEQ multiplex PCR reads; one entry per CDR3 protein. Of about 120,000 distinct CDR3 sequences in the sample, around 94% are singletons; the top ten hold around 0.27%. The specimen sequenced was CD8+ T cells from PBMCs. The origin of the receptors is a human donor with Susac syndrome.

The chain has TRBV21-1 and TRBJ2-2. TRBV21-1 is marked as a pseudogene. This CDR3 region has 14 residues. The CDR3 nucleotides read TGTGCCAGCAGCAAAGAGCTTGGGTCCGGGGAGCTGTTTTTT. Its translation is CASSKELGSGELFF.

V and J are TRBV29-1 and TRBJ2-5, with TRBD2 identical over 13 bases. CDR3 length equals 14 residues. Trimming cost V 2 bases and J 12 bases; bases outside gene matches: 9. From germline, CDR1 is SQVTM and CDR2 ANQGSEA. In nucleotides, the CDR3 is TGCAGCGTTGAACCTATCCTACTAGCGGGGGGGGAGTACTTC. It encodes CSVEPILLAGGEYF.

The CDR3 coding sequence is TGTGCCAGCAGCTTAGCCAAAAACATTCAGTACTTC. Translating it yields CASSLAKNIQYF. This chain uses TRBV7-9 with TRBJ2-4, with no clear D. CDR1 is SEHNR and CDR2 is FQNEAQ in the germline V gene (reference sequence). V gave up 0 bases and J gave up 3 bases, with 0 bases separating them. There are 12 residues in the CDR3.

The chain joins TRBV20-1 to TRBJ2-1; 7 positions match TRBD1. CDR3 length: 13 residues. CDR1 is DFQATT and CDR2 is SNEGSKA in the germline V gene (reference sequence). The V and J ends lost 6 bases and 8 bases, in that order; junction bases with no gene match: 10. The CDR3 loop reads CSARDSAGYEQFF. Written as DNA, the CDR3 is TGCAGTGCCCGGGACAGTGCCGGGTATGAGCAGTTCTTC.

The chain employs TRBV12-3 or TRBV12-4 and TRBJ2-3; D unresolved. Trimming stripped 7 bases from V and 1 base from J, with 15 bases between. This CDR3 comprises 15 residues. As DNA, the CDR3 is TGTGCCAGCAACGGCGGTTCCAAGGGCACAGATACGCAGTATTTT. Encoded protein: CASNGGSKGTDTQYF.

The chain uses TRBV14 and TRBJ2-5; D gene ambiguous. CDR1 is SGHDN, CDR2 FVKESK, per germline. With 1 base removed from V and 2 bases from J, the gap between germline ends came to 8 bases. The CDR3 sequence is 14 residues long. The CDR3 sequence: CASSQVPIQETQYF. As DNA, the CDR3 is TGTGCCAGCAGCCAAGTCCCCATACAAGAGACCCAGTACTTC.

On this clonotype itself: One end of the junction does not line up with germline, which may come from a read error. J is TRBJ2-1 and V is TRBV5-1; perhaps TRBD1 as D (5 bases). This CDR3 contains 15 residues. CDR1 is SGHRS, CDR2 YFSETQ, per germline. The CDR3 reads CASSGHRSSYNEQFF. The CDR3 bases are TGCGCCAGCAGCGGCCACAGGAGCTCCTACAATGAGCAGTTTTTC.